Listed below are T cell receptor beta chains from one sample, sequenced in a study of CD8+ T cells in alopecia areata. The assay was immunoSEQ multiplex PCR, and TCRdb's table has in-frame clones only and misses some. Of around 110,000 clones listed, 65% to 85% are singletons. The specimen comprised CD8+ T cells sorted from blood, sampled at week 24, from a patient treated with tofacitinib. Receptor source: a human donor with alopecia areata. Both conserved end residues are part of each CDR3. The D gene is left open where the match is weak. Size tells how often a clone was seen (once, few, many) or the class of an expanded clone, and some rows leave it out.

abundance: .; v_gene: TRBV15; j_gene: TRBJ2-3; d_gene: TRBD2; CDR3aa: CATSNLASSGVADTQYF; CDR3nt: TGTGCCACCAGCAATTTGGCGTCTAGCGGGGTGGCGGATACGCAGTATTTT
abundance: .; v_gene: TRBV30; j_gene: TRBJ2-3; d_gene: TRBD2; CDR3aa: CAWGEKRGVTDTQYF; CDR3nt: TGTGCCTGGGGTGAAAAGCGGGGGGTCACAGATACGCAGTATTTT
abundance: .; v_gene: TRBV10-2; j_gene: TRBJ2-2; d_gene: .; CDR3aa: CASSEWTGRGPGELFF; CDR3nt: TGCGCCAGCAGTGAGTGGACCGGTCGAGGACCCGGGGAGCTGTTTTTT
abundance: .; v_gene: TRBV7-6; j_gene: TRBJ2-5; d_gene: TRBD2; CDR3aa: CASSLASGATRETQYF; CDR3nt: TGTGCCAGCAGCTTAGCTAGCGGGGCTACTAGGGAGACCCAGTACTTC
abundance: .; v_gene: TRBV4-1; j_gene: TRBJ2-7; d_gene: TRBD1; CDR3aa: CASSQDGQAAGEQYF; CDR3nt: TGCGCCAGCAGCCAAGACGGACAGGCCGCGGGCGAGCAGTACTTC
abundance: .; v_gene: TRBV5-1; j_gene: TRBJ1-1; d_gene: TRBD1; CDR3aa: CASSLGTGMNTEAFF; CDR3nt: TGCGCCAGCAGCTTGGGGACAGGGATGAACACTGAAGCTTTCTTT
abundance: few; v_gene: TRBV13; j_gene: TRBJ2-5; d_gene: .; CDR3aa: CASSMRLQETQYF; CDR3nt: TGTGCCAGCAGCATGAGGCTACAAGAGACCCAGTACTTC
abundance: .; v_gene: TRBV29-1; j_gene: TRBJ1-2; d_gene: .; CDR3aa: CSHERDEGYTF; CDR3nt: TGCAGCCACGAACGGGATGAAGGCTACACCTTC
abundance: .; v_gene: TRBV11-2; j_gene: TRBJ1-6; d_gene: TRBD1; CDR3aa: CASSQGVGTVTSPLHF; CDR3nt: TGTGCCAGCAGCCAGGGGGTCGGGACAGTAACTTCACCCCTCCACTTT
abundance: few; v_gene: TRBV9; j_gene: TRBJ2-2; d_gene: .; CDR3aa: CASSGSNTGELFF; CDR3nt: TGTGCCAGCAGCGGTTCTAACACCGGGGAGCTGTTTTTT
abundance: .; v_gene: TRBV11-2; j_gene: TRBJ2-5; d_gene: TRBD1; CDR3aa: CASSLRDRAQETQYF; CDR3nt: TGTGCCAGCAGCTTACGGGACAGAGCGCAAGAGACCCAGTACTTC
abundance: .; v_gene: TRBV4-1; j_gene: TRBJ2-7; d_gene: .; CDR3aa: CASSQESTLTYEQYF; CDR3nt: TGCGCCAGCAGCCAAGAGAGCACACTTACCTACGAGCAGTACTTC
abundance: .; v_gene: TRBV5-1; j_gene: TRBJ1-2; d_gene: .; CDR3aa: CASSLAWYGPIYGYTF; CDR3nt: TGCGCCAGCAGCTTGGCCTGGTACGGGCCGATCTATGGCTACACCTTC